This TCR beta chain originates from a study of CD8 T cell repertoires and HIV-1 epitope variants. The V segment lost 3 bases and the J segment 6 bases; nucleotides outside the gene matches: 13. The CDR3 length is 17 residues. CDR1 and CDR2 from the germline V gene are LNHDA and SQIVND (reference sequence). Repertoires were generated with immunoSEQ multiplex PCR, while TCRdb's copy carries only in-frame clones and drops some. The table includes some 100,000 clones, over 70% detected once. The specimen was uncultured baseline CD8+ T cells from peripheral blood mononuclear cells (PBMCs). The rearrangement joins TRBV19 to TRBJ2-2; 7 nucleotides line up with TRBD2. The clonotype originates from a male donor with HIV. This chain's CDR3 is CASSIEAGPSAPGELFF. The CDR3 DNA is TGTGCCAGTAGTATTGAAGCGGGACCCTCGGCTCCCGGGGAGCTGTTTTTT.